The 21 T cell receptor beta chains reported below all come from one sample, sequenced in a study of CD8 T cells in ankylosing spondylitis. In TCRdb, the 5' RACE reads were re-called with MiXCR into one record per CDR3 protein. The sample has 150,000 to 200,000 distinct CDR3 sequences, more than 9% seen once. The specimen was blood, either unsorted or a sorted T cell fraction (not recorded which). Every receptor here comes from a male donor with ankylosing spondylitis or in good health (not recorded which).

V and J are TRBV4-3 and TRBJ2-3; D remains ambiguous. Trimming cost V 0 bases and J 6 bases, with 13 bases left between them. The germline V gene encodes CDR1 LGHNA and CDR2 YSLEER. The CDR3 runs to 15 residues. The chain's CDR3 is CASSQEQMGWDTQYF. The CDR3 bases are TGCGCCAGCAGCCAAGAACAGATGGGGTGGGATACGCAGTATTTT.

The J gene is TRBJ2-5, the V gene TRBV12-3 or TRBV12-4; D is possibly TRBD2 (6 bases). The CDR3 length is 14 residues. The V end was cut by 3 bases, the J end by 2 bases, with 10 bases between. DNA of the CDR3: TGTGCCAGCAGTTTGAGGCTAGCGCAAGAGACCCAGTACTTC. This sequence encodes CASSLRLAQETQYF.

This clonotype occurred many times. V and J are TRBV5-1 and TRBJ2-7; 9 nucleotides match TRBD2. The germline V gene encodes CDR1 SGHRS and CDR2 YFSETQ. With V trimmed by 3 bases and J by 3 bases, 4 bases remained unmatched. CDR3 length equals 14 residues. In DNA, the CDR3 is TGCGCCAGCAGCTCGAGACTAGCGGACTACGAGCAGTACTTC. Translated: CASSSRLADYEQYF.

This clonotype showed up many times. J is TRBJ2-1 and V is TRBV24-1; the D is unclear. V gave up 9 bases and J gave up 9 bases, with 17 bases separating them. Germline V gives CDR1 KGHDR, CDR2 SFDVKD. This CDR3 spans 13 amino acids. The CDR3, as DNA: TGTGCCACCCGGTGGGGTGATTGGAGTGAGCAGTTCTTC. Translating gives CATRWGDWSEQFF.

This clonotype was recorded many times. CDR3 coding DNA: TGTGCCAGCAGTTTAGCGGGACAGGGAGGTTACGAGCAGTACTTC. Residues: CASSLAGQGGYEQYF. This rearrangement joins TRBV12-3 or TRBV12-4 to TRBJ2-7, with TRBD1 identical over 9 bases. Trimming cost V 0 bases and J 4 bases; bases outside gene matches: 4. The CDR3 sequence is 15 residues long.

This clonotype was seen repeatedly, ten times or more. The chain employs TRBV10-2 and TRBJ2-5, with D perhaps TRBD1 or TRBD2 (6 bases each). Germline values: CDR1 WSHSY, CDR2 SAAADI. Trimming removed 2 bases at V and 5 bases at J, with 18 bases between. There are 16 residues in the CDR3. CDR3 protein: CASSEGGPGLYETQYF. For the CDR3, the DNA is TGCGCCAGCAGTGAGGGGGGGCCGGGGCTATACGAGACCCAGTACTTC.

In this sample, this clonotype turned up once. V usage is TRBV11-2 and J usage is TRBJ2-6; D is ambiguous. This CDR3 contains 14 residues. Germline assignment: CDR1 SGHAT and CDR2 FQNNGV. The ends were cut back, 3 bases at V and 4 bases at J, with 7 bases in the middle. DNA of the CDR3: TGTGCCAGCAGCTTTAATGAGGGGGCCAACGTCCTGACTTTC. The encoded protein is CASSFNEGANVLTF.

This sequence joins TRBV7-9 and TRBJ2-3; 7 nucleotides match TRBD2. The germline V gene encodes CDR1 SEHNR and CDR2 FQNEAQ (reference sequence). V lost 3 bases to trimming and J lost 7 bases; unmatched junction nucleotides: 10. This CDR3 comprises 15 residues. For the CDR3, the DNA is TGTGCCAGCAGCTTCCAGTTGGCGGGAGAACATACGCAGTATTTT. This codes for CASSFQLAGEHTQYF.

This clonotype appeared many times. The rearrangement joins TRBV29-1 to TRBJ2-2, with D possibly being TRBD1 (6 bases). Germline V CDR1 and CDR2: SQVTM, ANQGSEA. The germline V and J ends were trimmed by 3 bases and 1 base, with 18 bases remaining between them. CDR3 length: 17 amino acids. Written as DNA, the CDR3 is TGCAGCGTTGAGTTCCAGACTCAGGGGAGGAACACCGGGGAGCTGTTTTTT. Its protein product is CSVEFQTQGRNTGELFF.

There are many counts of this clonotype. The CDR3 region is CASSGTRRYGYTF. CDR3 coding DNA: TGTGCCAGCAGTGGTACACGCCGGTATGGCTACACCTTC. The chain has TRBV12-3 or TRBV12-4 and TRBJ1-2, with D unclear. This CDR3 spans 13 amino acids. The ends were cut back, 5 bases at V and 5 bases at J, with 12 bases in the middle.

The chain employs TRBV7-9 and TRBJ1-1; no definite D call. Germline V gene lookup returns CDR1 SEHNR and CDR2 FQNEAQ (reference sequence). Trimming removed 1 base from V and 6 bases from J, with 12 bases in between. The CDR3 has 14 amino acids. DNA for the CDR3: TGTGCCAGCAGCTTAGGAGGCGGGTATCCTGAAGCTTTCTTT. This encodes CASSLGGGYPEAFF. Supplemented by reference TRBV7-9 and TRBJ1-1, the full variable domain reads DTGVSQNPRHKITKRGQNVTFRCDPISEHNRLYWYRQTLGQGPEFLTYFQNEAQLEKSRLLSDRFSAERPKGSFSTLEIQRTEQGDSAMYLCASSLGGGYPEAFFGQGTRLTVV.

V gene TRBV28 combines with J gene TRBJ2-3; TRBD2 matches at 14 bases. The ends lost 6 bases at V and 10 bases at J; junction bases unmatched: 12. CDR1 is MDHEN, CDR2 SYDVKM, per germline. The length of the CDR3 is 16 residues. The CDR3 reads CASRLAGGLAGAAQYF. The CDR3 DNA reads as TGTGCCAGCAGACTCGCTGGGGGACTAGCGGGGGCAGCGCAGTATTTT.

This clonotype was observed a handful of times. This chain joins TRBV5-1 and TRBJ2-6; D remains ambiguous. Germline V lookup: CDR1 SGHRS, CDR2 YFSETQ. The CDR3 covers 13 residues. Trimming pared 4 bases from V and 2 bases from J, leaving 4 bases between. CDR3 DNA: TGCGCCAGCAGCAAAGCTGGGGCCAACGTCCTGACTTTC. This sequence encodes CASSKAGANVLTF.

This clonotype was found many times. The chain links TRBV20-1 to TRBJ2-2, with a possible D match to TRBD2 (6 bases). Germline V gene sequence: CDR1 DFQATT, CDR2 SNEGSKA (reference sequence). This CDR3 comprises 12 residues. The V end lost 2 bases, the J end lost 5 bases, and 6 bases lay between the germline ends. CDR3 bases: TGCAGTGCTAGACTAGCGACCGGGGAGCTGTTTTTT. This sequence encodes CSARLATGELFF.

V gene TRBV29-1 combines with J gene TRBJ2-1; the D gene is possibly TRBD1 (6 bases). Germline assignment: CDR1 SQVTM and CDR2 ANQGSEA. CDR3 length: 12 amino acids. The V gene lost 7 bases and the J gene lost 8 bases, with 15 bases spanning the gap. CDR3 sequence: CSGCTGSHEQFF. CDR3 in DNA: TGCAGCGGGTGCACAGGGTCCCATGAGCAGTTCTTC.

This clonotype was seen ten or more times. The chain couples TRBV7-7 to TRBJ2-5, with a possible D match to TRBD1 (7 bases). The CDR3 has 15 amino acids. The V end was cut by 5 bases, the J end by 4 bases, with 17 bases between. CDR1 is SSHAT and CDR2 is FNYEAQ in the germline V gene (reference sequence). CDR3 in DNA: TGTGCCAGCAGCCCTCAGGGGGGCCGGGGAGAGACCCAGTACTTC. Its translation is CASSPQGGRGETQYF.

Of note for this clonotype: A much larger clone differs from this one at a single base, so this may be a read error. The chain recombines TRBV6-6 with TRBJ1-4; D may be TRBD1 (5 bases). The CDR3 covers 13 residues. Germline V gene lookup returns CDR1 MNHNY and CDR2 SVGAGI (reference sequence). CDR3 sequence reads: CVSSSGPYEKLFF. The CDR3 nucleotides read TGTGTCAGCAGTTCGGGGCCTTATGAAAAACTGTTTTTT.

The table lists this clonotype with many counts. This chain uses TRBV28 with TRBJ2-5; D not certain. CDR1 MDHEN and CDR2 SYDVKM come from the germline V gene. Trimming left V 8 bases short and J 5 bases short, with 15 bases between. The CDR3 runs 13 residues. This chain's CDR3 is CASGLTNRETQYF. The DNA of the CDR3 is TGTGCCAGCGGCCTAACTAATCGGGAGACCCAGTACTTC.

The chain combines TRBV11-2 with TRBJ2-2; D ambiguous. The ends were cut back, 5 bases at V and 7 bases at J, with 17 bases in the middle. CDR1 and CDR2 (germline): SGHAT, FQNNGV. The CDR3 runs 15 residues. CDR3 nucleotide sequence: TGTGCCAGCAGCCAGGACCCGGTTGGCAGCGGGGAGCTGTTTTTT. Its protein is CASSQDPVGSGELFF.

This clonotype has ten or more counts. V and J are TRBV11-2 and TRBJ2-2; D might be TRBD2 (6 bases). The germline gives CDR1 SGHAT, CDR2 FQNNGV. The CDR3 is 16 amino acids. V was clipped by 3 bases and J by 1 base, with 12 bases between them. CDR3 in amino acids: CASSFPSALNTGELFF. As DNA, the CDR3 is TGTGCCAGCAGCTTCCCTAGCGCCTTGAACACCGGGGAGCTGTTTTTT.

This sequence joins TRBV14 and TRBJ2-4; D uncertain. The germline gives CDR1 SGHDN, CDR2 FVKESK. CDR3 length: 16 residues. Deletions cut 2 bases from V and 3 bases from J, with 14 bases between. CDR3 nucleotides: TGTGCCAGCAGCCAACTTGCTTCCTCGGGCAAAAACATTCAGTACTTC. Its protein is CASSQLASSGKNIQYF.